This TCR beta chain was recorded in a study of blood T cell repertoires in COVID-19. The sample holds one count of this clone. Profiled with immunoSEQ multiplex PCR; TCRdb holds only in-frame clones, not every one. The sample consists of tens of thousands of clones, 70% to 90% of them appearing once. The CDR3 extends over 13 amino acids. J gave up 4 bases and V 3 bases, and 1 base lay outside the gene matches. The germline gives CDR1 LNHDA, CDR2 SQIVND (reference sequence). The clonotype was recovered from a man between 60 and 75 years old with acute or convalescent COVID-19. J is TRBJ2-3 and V is TRBV19, with 7 bases that match TRBD1. Sequenced input: peripheral blood. The CDR3 region is CASSMRGPDTQYF. The CDR3, as DNA: TGTGCCAGTAGTATGAGGGGGCCAGATACGCAGTATTTT.